This is a list of T cell receptor beta chains from one sample in a study of cytomegalovirus exposure and HLA in healthy donors. TCRdb's table, derived via immunoSEQ multiplex PCR, lists solely in-frame clones and lacks some. The sample carries about 220,000 clones, more than 75% recorded once. The source material was PBMCs. Receptors originate from a man aged 18 to 30 in good health and CMV-seronegative. Each CDR3 is given with its conserved first and last residue. Clone size is not always given. Where it is, it says once, few, many or a class for expanded clones.

J gene | V gene | clone size | CDR3 protein
TRBJ1-6 | TRBV9 | NA | CASSVQGAANSPLHF
TRBJ2-7 | TRBV10-3 | once | CAIKPGLAGVTYEQYF
TRBJ2-7 | TRBV15 | NA | CATSRVPSGYEQYF
TRBJ1-2 | TRBV18 | NA | CASSPLDSDYGYTF
TRBJ1-4 | TRBV5-4 | NA | CASSPGGDRAEKLFF
TRBJ2-3 | TRBV30 | NA | CASARDRVTDTQYF
TRBJ1-1 | TRBV7-2 | NA | CASSLTGGANTEAFF
TRBJ2-7 | TRBV6-1 | once | CASSSLRSSSYEQYF
TRBJ1-2 | TRBV7-2 | NA | CASSLVFEGAGDGYTF
TRBJ2-4 | TRBV10-3 | NA | CAISEYAESLAKNIQYF
TRBJ2-1 | TRBV11-3 | NA | CASSSDGKYNEQFF
TRBJ2-7 | TRBV6-1 | NA | CASSDNPLAANEQYF
TRBJ2-3 | TRBV10-2 | many | CASSESEEGDTQYF
TRBJ2-7 | TRBV6-1 | NA | CASSPTASYEQYF
TRBJ1-1 | TRBV5-1 | NA | CASSSGPNEAFF
TRBJ1-6 | TRBV7-9 | NA | CASSLGGGWVGSPLHF
TRBJ2-1 | TRBV11-1 | NA | CASSLVGGDEQFF
TRBJ1-2 | TRBV11-2 | NA | CASSSVLGQTSYGYTF
TRBJ1-1 | TRBV28 | NA | CASSPRGYTEAFF
TRBJ2-7 | TRBV9 | NA | CASSEFGTSGYEQYF
TRBJ2-2 | TRBV5-1 | NA | CASSLGRADTGELFF
TRBJ1-1 | TRBV5-1 | NA | CASKFDSPNTEAFF
TRBJ2-7 | TRBV4-1 | NA | CASSHTGTYDYEQYF
TRBJ2-3 | TRBV7-2 | NA | CASSRDREGADTQYF
TRBJ2-3 | TRBV28 | once | CASSSGGTDTQYF
TRBJ2-7 | TRBV14 | NA | CASSLQQGAYEQYF
TRBJ2-3 | TRBV4-3 | NA | CASSQAAGRVSDTQYF
TRBJ1-5 | TRBV19 | NA | CASSQQGTGTQPQHF
TRBJ1-1 | TRBV2 | NA | CATNRAISGTEAFF
TRBJ2-5 | TRBV7-2 | NA | CASSLVGAEETQYF
TRBJ2-7 | TRBV18 | NA | CASSPKPQIYEQYF
TRBJ2-7 | TRBV11-2 | NA | CASSYTTGLGSYEQYF
TRBJ2-1 | TRBV4-3 | NA | CASGSYTYNEQFF
TRBJ1-4 | TRBV2 | NA | CASSDTTGGFIEKLFF
TRBJ2-3 | TRBV9 | NA | CASSVGTLETDTQYF
TRBJ2-3 | TRBV4-1 | NA | CASSQPILAPSTDTQYF
TRBJ2-1 | TRBV2 | NA | CASRVAGGSYNEQFF
TRBJ2-3 | TRBV7-9 | NA | CASSLLAGGPLADTQYF
TRBJ2-7 | TRBV5-1 | NA | CASSLGRDYEQYF
TRBJ2-2 | TRBV30 | NA | CAWSSTRISPRENTGELFF
TRBJ1-2 | TRBV7-8 | NA | CASSLTGKANYGYTF
TRBJ2-3 | TRBV25-1 | NA | CASSSAGGTDTQYF
TRBJ2-1 | TRBV27 | once | CASSLGSSYNEQFF
TRBJ1-6 | TRBV10-3 | NA | CAISDWTLNSPLHF
TRBJ2-5 | TRBV6-1 | NA | CASSVHTQETQYF
TRBJ2-7 | TRBV6-6 | NA | CASRGQGANSYEQYF
TRBJ2-5 | TRBV9 | NA | CASSVTQESSGTQYF
TRBJ1-5 | TRBV28 | NA | CASSLLEGAEGNQPQHF